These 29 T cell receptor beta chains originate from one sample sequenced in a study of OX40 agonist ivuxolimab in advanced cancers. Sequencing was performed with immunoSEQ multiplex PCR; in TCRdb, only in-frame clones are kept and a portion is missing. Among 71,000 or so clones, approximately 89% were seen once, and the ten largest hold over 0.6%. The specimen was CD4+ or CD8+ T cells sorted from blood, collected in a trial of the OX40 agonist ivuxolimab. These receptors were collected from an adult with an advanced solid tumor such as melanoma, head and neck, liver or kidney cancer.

The CDR3 reads CASSRHSNNEQFF. CDR3 coding DNA: TGTGCCAGCAGTCGTCACTCGAACAATGAGCAGTTCTTC. V usage is TRBV7-6 and J usage is TRBJ2-1; D call uncertain. V dropped 6 bases and J dropped 5 bases, with 11 bases sitting between them. The CDR3 extends over 13 amino acids. Per germline, CDR1 SGHVS and CDR2 FNYEAQ. Drawing the rest from reference TRBV7-6 and TRBJ2-1, the complete variable domain is GAGVSQSPRYKVTKRGQDVALRCDPISGHVSLYWYRQALGQGPEFLTYFNYEAQQDKSGLPNDRFSAERPEGSISTLTIQRTEQRDSAMYRCASSRHSNNEQFFGPGTRLTVL.

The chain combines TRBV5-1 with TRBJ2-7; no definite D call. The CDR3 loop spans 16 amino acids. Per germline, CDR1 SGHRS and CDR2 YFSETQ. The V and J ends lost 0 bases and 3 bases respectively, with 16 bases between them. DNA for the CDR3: TGCGCCAGCAGCTTGGCCATATTCGGGCCTGACTACGAGCAGTACTTC. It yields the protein CASSLAIFGPDYEQYF.

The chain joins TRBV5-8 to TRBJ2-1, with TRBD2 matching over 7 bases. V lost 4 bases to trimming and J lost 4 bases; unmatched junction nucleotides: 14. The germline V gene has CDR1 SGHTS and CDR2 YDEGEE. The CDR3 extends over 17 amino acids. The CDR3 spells CASSPIWGAGNYNEQFF. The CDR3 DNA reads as TGTGCCAGCAGCCCCATCTGGGGAGCGGGGAATTACAATGAGCAGTTCTTC.

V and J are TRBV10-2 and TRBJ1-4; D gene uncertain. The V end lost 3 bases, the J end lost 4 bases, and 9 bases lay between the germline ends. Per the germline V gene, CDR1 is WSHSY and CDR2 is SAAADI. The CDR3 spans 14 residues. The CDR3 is CASSEADRNEKLFF. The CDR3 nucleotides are TGCGCCAGCAGTGAAGCAGACCGTAATGAAAAACTGTTTTTT.

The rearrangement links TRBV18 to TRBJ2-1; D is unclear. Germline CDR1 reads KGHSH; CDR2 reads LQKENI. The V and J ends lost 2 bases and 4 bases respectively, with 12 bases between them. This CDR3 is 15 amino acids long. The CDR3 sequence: CASSPATRQYNEQFF. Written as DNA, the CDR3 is TGTGCCAGCTCACCAGCGACACGTCAGTACAATGAGCAGTTCTTC.

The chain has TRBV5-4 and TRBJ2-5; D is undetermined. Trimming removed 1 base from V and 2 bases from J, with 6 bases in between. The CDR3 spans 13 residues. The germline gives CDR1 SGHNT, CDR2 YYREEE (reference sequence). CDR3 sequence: CASSLYRQETQYF. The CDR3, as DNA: TGTGCCAGCAGCTTGTACAGACAAGAGACCCAGTACTTC. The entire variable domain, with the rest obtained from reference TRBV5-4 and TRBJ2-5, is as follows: ETGVTQSPTHLIKTRGQQVTLRCSSQSGHNTVSWYQQALGQGPQFIFQYYREEENGRGNFPPRFSGLQFPNYSSELNVNALELDDSALYLCASSLYRQETQYFGPGTRLLVL.

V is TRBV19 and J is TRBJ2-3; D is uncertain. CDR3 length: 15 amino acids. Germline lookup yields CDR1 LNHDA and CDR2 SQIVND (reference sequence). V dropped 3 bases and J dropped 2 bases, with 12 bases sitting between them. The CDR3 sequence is CASSIFVSNTDTQYF. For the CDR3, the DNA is TGTGCCAGTAGTATTTTCGTGAGCAACACAGATACGCAGTATTTT. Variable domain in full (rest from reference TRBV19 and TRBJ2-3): DGGITQSPKYLFRKEGQNVTLSCEQNLNHDAMYWYRQDPGQGLRLIYYSQIVNDFQKGDIAEGYSVSREKKESFPLTVTSAQKNPTAFYLCASSIFVSNTDTQYFGPGTRLTVL.

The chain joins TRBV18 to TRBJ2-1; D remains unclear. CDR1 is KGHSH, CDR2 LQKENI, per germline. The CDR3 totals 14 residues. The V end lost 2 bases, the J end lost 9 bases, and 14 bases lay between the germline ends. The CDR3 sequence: CASSPEVRLGEQFF. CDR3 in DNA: TGTGCCAGCTCACCAGAGGTCCGTTTAGGTGAGCAGTTCTTC.

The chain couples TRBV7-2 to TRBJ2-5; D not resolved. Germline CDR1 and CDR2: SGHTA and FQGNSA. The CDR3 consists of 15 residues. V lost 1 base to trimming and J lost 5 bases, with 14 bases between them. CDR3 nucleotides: TGTGCCAGCAGCTTAGAGTCCGACTCGGGTGAGACCCAGTACTTC. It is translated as CASSLESDSGETQYF.

The CDR3 nucleotides are TGTGCCAGCAGTTTACATGTGGAGCTTGGCTACACCTTC. It yields the protein CASSLHVELGYTF. The gene calls are TRBV28 and TRBJ1-2; D is undetermined. Germline CDR1 reads MDHEN; CDR2 reads SYDVKM. CDR3 length: 13 amino acids. V shed 2 bases and J shed 7 bases, with 11 bases lying between them.

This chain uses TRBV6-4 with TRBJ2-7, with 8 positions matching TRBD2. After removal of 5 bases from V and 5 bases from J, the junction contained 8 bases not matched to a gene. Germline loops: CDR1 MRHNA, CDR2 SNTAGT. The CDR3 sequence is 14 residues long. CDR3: CASSPSGRINEQYF. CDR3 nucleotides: TGTGCCAGCAGTCCGAGCGGGAGAATTAACGAGCAGTACTTC.

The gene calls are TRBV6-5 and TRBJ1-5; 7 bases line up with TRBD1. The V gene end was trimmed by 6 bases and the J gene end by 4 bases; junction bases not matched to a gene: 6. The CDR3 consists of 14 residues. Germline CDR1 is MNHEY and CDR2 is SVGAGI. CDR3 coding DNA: TGTGCCAGCAGACGGGACAGAAGGAATCAGCCCCAGCATTTT. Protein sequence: CASRRDRRNQPQHF.

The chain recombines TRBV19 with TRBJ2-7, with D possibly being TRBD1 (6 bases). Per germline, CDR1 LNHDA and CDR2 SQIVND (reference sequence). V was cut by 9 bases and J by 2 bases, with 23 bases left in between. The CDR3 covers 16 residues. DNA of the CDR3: TGTGCCAGCCGACAACTACAGGGTCAGGGGACCTACGAGCAGTACTTC. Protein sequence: CASRQLQGQGTYEQYF. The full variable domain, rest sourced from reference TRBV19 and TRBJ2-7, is DGGITQSPKYLFRKEGQNVTLSCEQNLNHDAMYWYRQDPGQGLRLIYYSQIVNDFQKGDIAEGYSVSREKKESFPLTVTSAQKNPTAFYLCASRQLQGQGTYEQYFGPGTRLTVT.

CDR3 sequence: CASSLGSPGNTIYF. The CDR3 DNA is TGTGCCAGCAGCTTAGGGTCTCCCGGAAACACCATATATTTT. This chain joins TRBV7-3 and TRBJ1-3; D gene ambiguous. Germline lookup yields CDR1 SGHTA and CDR2 FQGTGA. This CDR3 comprises 14 residues. V was shortened by 2 bases and J by 4 bases, with 9 bases between the two germline ends.

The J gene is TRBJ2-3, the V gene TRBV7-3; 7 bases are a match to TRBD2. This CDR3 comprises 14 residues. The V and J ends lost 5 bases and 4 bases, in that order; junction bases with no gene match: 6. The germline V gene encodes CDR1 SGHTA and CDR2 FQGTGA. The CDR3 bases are TGTGCCAGCAGCAAAACTAGCGCCTCAGATACGCAGTATTTT. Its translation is CASSKTSASDTQYF.

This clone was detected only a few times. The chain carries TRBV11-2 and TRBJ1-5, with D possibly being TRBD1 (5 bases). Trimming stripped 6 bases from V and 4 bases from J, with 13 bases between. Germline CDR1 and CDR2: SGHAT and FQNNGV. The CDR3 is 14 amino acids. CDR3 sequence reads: CASRRAGGNQPQHF. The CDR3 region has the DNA TGTGCCAGCAGACGGGCCGGGGGGAATCAGCCCCAGCATTTT.

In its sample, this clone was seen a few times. The CDR3: CASSREQGANTEAFF. In DNA form, the CDR3 reads TGTGCCAGCAGCCGTGAGCAGGGGGCGAACACTGAAGCTTTCTTT. The chain is built from TRBV7-2 and TRBJ1-1; TRBD1 aligns across 8 bases. The CDR3 spans 15 residues. Germline values: CDR1 SGHTA, CDR2 FQGNSA. Trimming cost V 5 bases and J 1 base; bases outside gene matches: 6.

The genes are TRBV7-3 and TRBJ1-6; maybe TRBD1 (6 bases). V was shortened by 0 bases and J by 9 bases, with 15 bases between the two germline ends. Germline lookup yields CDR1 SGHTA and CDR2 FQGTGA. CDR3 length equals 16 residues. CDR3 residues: CASSLTRQDLGSPLHF. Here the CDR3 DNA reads TGTGCCAGCAGCTTAACCCGACAGGATTTGGGTTCACCCCTCCACTTT. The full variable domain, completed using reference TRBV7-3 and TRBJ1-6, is GAGVSQTPSNKVTEKGKYVELRCDPISGHTALYWYRQSLGQGPEFLIYFQGTGAADDSGLPNDRFFAVRPEGSVSTLKIQRTERGDSAVYLCASSLTRQDLGSPLHFGNGTRLTVT.

The CDR3 nucleotides read TGTGCCTGGTCTATGGGGACAGCCGGGGCCAACGTCCTGACTTTC. This sequence encodes CAWSMGTAGANVLTF. The chain carries TRBV30 and TRBJ2-6; 7 bases map to TRBD1. Germline V gene data show CDR1 as GTSNPN and CDR2 as SVGIG (reference sequence). Losses at the gene ends were 5 bases for V and 4 bases for J; bases not matched to a gene: 8. CDR3 length: 15 amino acids.

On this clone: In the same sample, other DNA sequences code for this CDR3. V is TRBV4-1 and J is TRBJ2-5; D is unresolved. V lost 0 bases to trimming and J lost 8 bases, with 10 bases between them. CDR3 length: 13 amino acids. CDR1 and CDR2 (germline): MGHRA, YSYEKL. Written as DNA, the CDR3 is TGCGCCAGCAGCCAAGATATAGGCCGAACCCAGTACTTC. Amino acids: CASSQDIGRTQYF.

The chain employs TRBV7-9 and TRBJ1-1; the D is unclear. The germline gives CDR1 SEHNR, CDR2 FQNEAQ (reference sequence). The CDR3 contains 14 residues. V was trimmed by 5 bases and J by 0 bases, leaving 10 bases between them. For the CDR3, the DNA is TGTGCCAGCAGCGTGGATAGGGTGAACACTGAAGCTTTCTTT. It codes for CASSVDRVNTEAFF.

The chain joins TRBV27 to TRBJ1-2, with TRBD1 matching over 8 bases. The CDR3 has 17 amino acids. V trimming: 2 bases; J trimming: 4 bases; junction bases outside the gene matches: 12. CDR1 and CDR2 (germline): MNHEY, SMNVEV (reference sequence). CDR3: CASSLAEQGALSYGYTF. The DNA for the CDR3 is TGTGCCAGCAGTTTAGCGGAGCAGGGGGCTTTGAGCTATGGCTACACCTTC.

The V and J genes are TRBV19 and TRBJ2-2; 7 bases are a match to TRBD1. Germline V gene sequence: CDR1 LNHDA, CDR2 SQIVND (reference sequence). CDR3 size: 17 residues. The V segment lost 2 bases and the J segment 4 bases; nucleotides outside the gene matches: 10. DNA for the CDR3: TGTGCCAGTAGTATAAAGATGGGACAGCTTTTCACCGGGGAGCTGTTTTTT. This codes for CASSIKMGQLFTGELFF.

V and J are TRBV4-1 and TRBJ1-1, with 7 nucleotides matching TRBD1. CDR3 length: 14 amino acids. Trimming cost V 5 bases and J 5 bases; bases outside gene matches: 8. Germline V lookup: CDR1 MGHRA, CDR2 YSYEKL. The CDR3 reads CASSRITGVTEAFF. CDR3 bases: TGCGCCAGCAGCAGAATCACAGGGGTGACTGAAGCTTTCTTT.

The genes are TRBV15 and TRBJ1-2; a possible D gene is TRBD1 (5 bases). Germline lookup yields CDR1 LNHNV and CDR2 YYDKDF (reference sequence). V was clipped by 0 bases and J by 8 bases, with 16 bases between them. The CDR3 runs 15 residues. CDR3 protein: CATSRDRGGEIGYTF. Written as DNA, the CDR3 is TGTGCCACCAGCAGAGATCGTGGGGGGGAGATAGGCTACACCTTC.

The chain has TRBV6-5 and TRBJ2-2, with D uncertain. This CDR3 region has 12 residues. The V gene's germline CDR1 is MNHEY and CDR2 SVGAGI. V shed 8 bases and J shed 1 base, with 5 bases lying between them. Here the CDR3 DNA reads TGTGCCAGCGGCAGGAACACCGGGGAGCTGTTTTTT. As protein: CASGRNTGELFF.

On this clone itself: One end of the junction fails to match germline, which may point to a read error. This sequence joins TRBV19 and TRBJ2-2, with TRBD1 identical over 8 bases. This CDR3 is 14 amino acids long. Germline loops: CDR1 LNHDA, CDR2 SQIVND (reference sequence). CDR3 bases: TGTGCCAGTAGTAGGACAGGGTCCACCGGGGGGCTGTTTTTT. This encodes CASSRTGSTGGLFF.

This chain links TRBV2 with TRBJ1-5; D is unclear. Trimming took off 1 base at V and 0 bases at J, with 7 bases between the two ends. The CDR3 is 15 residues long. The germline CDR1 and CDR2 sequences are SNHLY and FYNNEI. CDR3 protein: CASSEDQGSNQPQHF. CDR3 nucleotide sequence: TGTGCCAGCAGTGAAGATCAAGGTAGCAATCAGCCCCAGCATTTT.

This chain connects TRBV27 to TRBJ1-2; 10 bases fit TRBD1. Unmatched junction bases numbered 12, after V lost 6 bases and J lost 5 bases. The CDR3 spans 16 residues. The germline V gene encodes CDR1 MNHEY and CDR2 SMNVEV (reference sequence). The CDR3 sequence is CASSPFGGTGAYGYTF. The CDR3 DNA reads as TGTGCCAGCAGCCCCTTCGGGGGGACAGGGGCTTATGGCTACACCTTC.